A selection of T cell receptor beta chains follows, all from one sample in a study of identical twins. MiXCR was run by TCRdb on the 5' RACE reads, yielding one entry per CDR3 protein. There are about 150,000 distinct CDR3 sequences in the sample; around 3.5% occur only once, and approximately 7.6% lies in the top ten. Sequences were obtained from memory T cells sorted from blood. Every receptor here comes from a man in his late teens or twenties in good health. CDR3s include the opening cysteine and the closing phenylalanine or tryptophan. D genes are given only for firm matches. Only some rows state a clone size, as once, few, many or a class for expanded clones.

V gene	D gene	clone size	J gene	CDR3 protein	CDR3 DNA
TRBV2	TRBD2	many	TRBJ2-1	CASSGLAPTGEQFF	TGTGCCAGCAGTGGACTAGCGCCAACTGGCGAGCAGTTCTTC
TRBV7-8	.	many	TRBJ2-1	CASSLRFGADEQFF	TGTGCCAGCAGCTTAAGGTTCGGGGCGGATGAGCAGTTCTTC
TRBV20-1	.	many	TRBJ2-7	CSAPPGQLTYEQYF	TGCAGTGCCCCACCGGGACAACTCACCTACGAGCAGTACTTC
TRBV9	.	many	TRBJ2-2	CASSALPGRRAGELFF	TGTGCCAGCAGCGCGCTGCCGGGACGACGTGCCGGGGAGCTGTTTTTT
TRBV7-8	.	many	TRBJ1-1	CASSSGILGTEAFF	TGTGCCAGCAGCTCAGGAATTTTGGGCACTGAAGCTTTCTTT
TRBV10-3	TRBD2	many	TRBJ2-1	CAIRGTTRRDNEQFF	TGTGCCATCAGAGGGACTACCCGGCGGGACAATGAGCAGTTCTTC
TRBV4-2	TRBD1	.	TRBJ2-1	CASSQDSGQGHNEQFF	TGTGCCAGCAGCCAAGATTCTGGACAGGGTCACAATGAGCAGTTCTTC
TRBV6-2/TRBV6-3	.	many	TRBJ2-1	CASSYSVNNEQFF	TGTGCCAGCAGTTACTCGGTAAACAATGAGCAGTTCTTC
TRBV5-5	TRBD2	many	TRBJ2-3	CASSFAGGLTDTQYF	TGTGCCAGCAGCTTCGCGGGAGGACTCACAGATACGCAGTATTTT
TRBV5-1	TRBD1	many	TRBJ1-1	CASSPSGTGEAFF	TGCGCCAGCAGCCCGTCCGGGACAGGTGAAGCTTTCTTT
TRBV12-3/TRBV12-4	.	many	TRBJ2-3	CASSFRAGKTDTQYF	TGTGCCAGCAGTTTTCGCGCGGGAAAGACAGATACGCAGTATTTT
TRBV24-1	TRBD1	many	TRBJ2-3	CATSVDRADTQYF	TGTGCCACCAGTGTCGACAGGGCGGATACGCAGTATTTT
TRBV3-1	.	many	TRBJ1-2	CASSLTPNGYTF	TGTGCCAGCAGCCTGACCCCAAATGGCTACACCTTC
TRBV12-5	TRBD1	many	TRBJ1-5	CASGFLRSRAGGQPQHF	TGTGCTAGTGGTTTCCTTCGAAGCAGGGCAGGGGGCCAGCCCCAGCATTTT
TRBV2	TRBD2	many	TRBJ2-2	CASTSGGNTGELFF	TGTGCCAGCACAAGCGGGGGGAACACCGGGGAGCTGTTTTTT
TRBV28	TRBD2	many	TRBJ2-1	CASNTQRGGRTYEQFF	TGTGCCAGCAACACCCAACGCGGGGGGAGGACGTATGAGCAGTTCTTC
TRBV7-2	TRBD2	many	TRBJ2-7	CASSTVQGLADYEQYF	TGTGCCAGCAGCACCGTACAAGGACTAGCGGACTACGAGCAGTACTTC
TRBV10-3	TRBD1	many	TRBJ2-2	CAISEGTANTGELFF	TGTGCCATCAGTGAAGGGACAGCGAACACCGGGGAGCTGTTTTTT
TRBV12-3/TRBV12-4	.	.	TRBJ1-2	CASSLALGQHYGYTF	TGTGCCAGCAGTTTAGCGCTCGGACAGCACTATGGCTACACCTTC
TRBV29-1	.	.	TRBJ2-5	CSVAHETQYF	TGCAGCGTTGCCCACGAGACCCAGTACTTC
TRBV29-1	TRBD1	many	TRBJ2-3	CSVGQGTDTQYF	TGCAGCGTCGGACAGGGAACAGATACGCAGTATTTT
TRBV29-1	.	many	TRBJ1-4	CSVLWGEKLFF	TGCAGCGTTCTTTGGGGCGAAAAACTGTTTTTT
TRBV24-1	TRBD2	many	TRBJ2-1	CATSGHAEREGFRDNEQFF	TGTGCCACCAGTGGCCATGCGGAGCGGGAGGGCTTTCGGGACAATGAGCAGTTCTTC
TRBV12-3/TRBV12-4	.	many	TRBJ1-6	CARIQLAQGSNSPLHF	TGTGCCAGGATACAGCTAGCTCAGGGGTCTAATTCACCCCTCCACTTT
TRBV5-1	.	many	TRBJ1-2	CASSRMGTWGYTF	TGCGCCAGCAGCCGGATGGGAACTTGGGGCTACACCTTC